The source of this T cell receptor beta chain is a study of T cell responses to AZD1222 COVID-19 vaccine. Some second doses came at about 4 weeks and others at about 12 weeks; these were pooled. With regard to this clone: Its antigen is currently unknown.

Overall study findings and caveats: White British people made up most donors, females outnumbered males, and clonal diversity was possibly underestimated. Targets within unmutated variant regions were reportedly found for nearly half of spike-specific TCRs.

Repertoires were generated with immunoSEQ multiplex PCR, while TCRdb's copy carries only in-frame clones and drops some. The sample has 53,000 or so clones; 80% to 90% are singletons. CDR3 length: 15 amino acids. Germline lookup yields CDR1 MGHDK and CDR2 SYGVNS. The V end lost 1 base, the J end lost 2 bases, and 12 bases lay between the germline ends. Sequenced here: peripheral blood, sampled 28 days after the second AZD1222 dose. The rearrangement joins TRBV25-1 to TRBJ2-7, with D perhaps matching TRBD1 (6 bases). The sequence was collected from an adult who received the AZD1222 COVID-19 vaccine. This chain's CDR3 is CASSEWKGGPYEQYF. As DNA, the CDR3 is TGTGCCAGCAGTGAATGGAAAGGGGGTCCCTACGAGCAGTACTTC.